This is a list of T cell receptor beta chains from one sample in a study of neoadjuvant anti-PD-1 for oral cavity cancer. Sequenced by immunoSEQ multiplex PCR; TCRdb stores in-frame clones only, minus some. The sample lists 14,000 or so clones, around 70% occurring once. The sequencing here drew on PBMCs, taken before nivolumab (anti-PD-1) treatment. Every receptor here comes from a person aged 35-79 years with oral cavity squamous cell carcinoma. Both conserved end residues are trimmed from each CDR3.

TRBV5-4	ASSLVGGRNTGELF
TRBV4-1	ASSQDLAGGQPHEQY
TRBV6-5	ASIGRAGHNYGYT
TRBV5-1	ASRVGDREGTEAF
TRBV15	ATSRGLAGGPPNEQF
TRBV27	ASSLGPSGHYEQY
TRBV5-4	ASSLTGGGSGRKETQY
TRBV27	ASSSSRIPYEQY
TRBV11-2	ASSLATGLAGGLIRRQF
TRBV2	ASRGLAGGNYEQY
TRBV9	ASRAGTARQETQY
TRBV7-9	ASSLTDSNQPQH
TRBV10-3	AISESLAEGSEQF
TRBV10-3	AISPTGQGDTEAF
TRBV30	AWSRGLAGEQY
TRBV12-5	ASGLRGNYGYT
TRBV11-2	ASSLDRTSGRTVAQY
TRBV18	ASSMKQNTEAF
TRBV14	ASSQDIISVDTQY
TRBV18	ASSHPGTGDYEQY
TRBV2	ASSDLAGTSDTQY
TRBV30	AWSPGLSSYNEQF
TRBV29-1	SVEIGAGGYT
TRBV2	ASGPGTSGKYNEQF
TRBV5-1	ASSQSHEQY
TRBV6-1	ASIDRDAQY
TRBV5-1	ASSSPGFNSISGNTIY
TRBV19	ASSIAGTAMNTEAF
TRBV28	ASSSGGGPNQPQH
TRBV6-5	ASRQSPGGGYGYT
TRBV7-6	ASSLASNTGELF
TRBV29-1	SVALTGEAGEQY
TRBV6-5	ASSSGGNSGNTIY
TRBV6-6	ASSLAGGKGEQF
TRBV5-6	ASSKNRGWYGYT
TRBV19	ASSAGQGGHQPQH
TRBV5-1	ASSFGGRTGELF
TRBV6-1	ALSWRGTDTQY
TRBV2	ASRPYGGQGEKLF
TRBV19	ASRLGATDTQY
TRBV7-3	ASSVDPRRTQY
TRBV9	ASSVPLPGAYEQY
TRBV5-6	ASSLLGVRAYEQY
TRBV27	ASSLRLTSLSYNEQF
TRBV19	ASSIGSSYEQY
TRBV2	ASTKEDKGGYT
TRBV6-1	ATRGSGISYNEQF
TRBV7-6	ASSLARQGPSSPLH
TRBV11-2	ASSWDGDEQY
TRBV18	ASSTRQKAAETQH
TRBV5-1	ASTPGTGDNSPLH
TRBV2	ASRGSGGSSYNEQF
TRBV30	AWRRDRAIYNEQF
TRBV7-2	ASSPSGRSYTDTQY
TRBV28	ASRAPTSGAQY
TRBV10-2	ASRSYNEQF
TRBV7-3	ASSLQGGATGELF
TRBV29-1	SVAAQEYNEQF